Shown below are 31 T cell receptor beta chains from a single sample sequenced in a study of T cells in Graves' hyperthyroidism and ophthalmopathy. Amplification of TCR beta CDR3 regions used RNA as the template. The TCR CDR3 was amplified in a first-round RT-PCR using the HTBI primer set. Using its own MiXCR run on the multiplex PCR reads, TCRdb lists one record per CDR3 protein. This table holds hundreds of thousands of distinct CDR3 sequences, about two fifths found once. Sequenced sample: blood. The receptors derive from a man between 18 and 29 years old with Graves' hyperthyroidism.

This chain joins TRBV19 and TRBJ1-1; no reliable D call. V shed 7 bases and J shed 5 bases, with 14 bases lying between them. Germline lookup yields CDR1 LNHDA and CDR2 SQIVND (reference sequence). The CDR3 spans 13 residues. The DNA for the CDR3 is TGTGCCAGTAACCGGGGAGTGGGGACTGAAGCTTTCTTT. Translating gives CASNRGVGTEAFF.

This clonotype was seen ten or more times. The V gene is TRBV7-9, the J gene TRBJ1-2, with 7 bases that match TRBD1. After removal of 0 bases from V and 8 bases from J, the junction contained 3 bases not matched to a gene. Germline V gene data show CDR1 as SEHNR and CDR2 as FQNEAQ (reference sequence). The CDR3 spans 13 residues. This CDR3 reads CASSLAGGNGYTF. In nucleotides, the CDR3 is TGTGCCAGCAGCTTAGCAGGGGGCAACGGCTACACCTTC.

This clonotype was seen repeatedly, ten times or more. The chain joins TRBV20-1 to TRBJ2-6; D remains ambiguous. Trimming pared 3 bases from V and 0 bases from J, leaving 3 bases between. CDR3 size: 13 residues. Germline CDR1 reads DFQATT; CDR2 reads SNEGSKA (reference sequence). In nucleotides, the CDR3 is TGCAGTGCTAGCACCTCTGGGGCCAACGTCCTGACTTTC. Amino acid sequence: CSASTSGANVLTF.

This rearrangement joins TRBV20-1 to TRBJ1-3; D not certain. The germline CDR1 and CDR2 sequences are DFQATT and SNEGSKA (reference sequence). With 0 bases removed from V and 0 bases from J, the gap between germline ends came to 6 bases. CDR3 length: 14 residues. CDR3 in amino acids: CSAREHSSGNTIYF. The CDR3 DNA follows: TGCAGTGCTAGAGAGCACAGCTCTGGAAACACCATATATTTT.

This clonotype has at least ten counts. V usage is TRBV12-3 or TRBV12-4 and J usage is TRBJ1-1; TRBD1 matches 7 bases. This CDR3 has 14 amino acids. V was pared by 6 bases and J by 0 bases, with 4 bases of the junction left unmatched. CDR3 sequence reads: CASSRTGVNTEAFF. The CDR3 DNA is TGTGCCAGCAGCCGTACAGGGGTGAACACTGAAGCTTTCTTT.

This clonotype was found many times. The rearrangement joins TRBV7-9 to TRBJ2-5, with D maybe TRBD1 (5 bases). Germline V gene data show CDR1 as SEHNR and CDR2 as FQNEAQ (reference sequence). The CDR3 length is 14 residues. The V end was cut by 5 bases, the J end by 1 base, with 11 bases between. The CDR3: CASSVDTLQETQYF. The CDR3 DNA sequence: TGTGCCAGCAGCGTGGACACTCTCCAAGAGACCCAGTACTTC.

This clonotype has at least ten counts. The chain links TRBV15 to TRBJ2-5; TRBD2 matches at 7 bases. From germline, CDR1 is LNHNV and CDR2 YYDKDF (reference sequence). The length of the CDR3 is 15 residues. V trimming: 2 bases; J trimming: 3 bases; junction bases outside the gene matches: 6. CDR3 protein: CATSRMGGTKETQYF. The DNA for the CDR3 is TGTGCCACCAGCAGAATGGGGGGGACGAAAGAGACCCAGTACTTC. The complete variable domain, with remaining parts taken from reference TRBV15 and TRBJ2-5, reads DAMVIQNPRYQVTQFGKPVTLSCSQTLNHNVMYWYQQKSSQAPKLLFHYYDKDFNNEADTPDNFQSRRPNTSFCFLDIRSPGLGDTAMYLCATSRMGGTKETQYFGPGTRLLVL.

This clonotype appeared a few times. This chain connects TRBV19 to TRBJ1-5; D possibly corresponds to TRBD1 (5 bases). V was clipped by 9 bases and J by 8 bases, with 20 bases between them. Looked up from germline, CDR1 is LNHDA and CDR2 is SQIVND (reference sequence). This CDR3 contains 14 residues. Written as DNA, the CDR3 is TGTGCCAGCAGCGCGGGACCCTCGTATAAGCCCCAGCATTTT. Translation: CASSAGPSYKPQHF.

The chain joins TRBV10-3 to TRBJ2-2; the D is unclear. This CDR3 region has 15 residues. V was trimmed by 10 bases and J by 0 bases, leaving 15 bases between them. Germline lookup yields CDR1 ENHRY and CDR2 SYGVKD. The CDR3 region has the DNA TGTGCCAGCGTTGAGGCTTTCGCGAACACCGGGGAGCTGTTTTTT. Translated, it gives CASVEAFANTGELFF.

At least ten counts were recorded for this clonotype. V gene TRBV24-1 combines with J gene TRBJ2-2; maybe TRBD1 (6 bases). CDR1 is KGHDR, CDR2 SFDVKD, per germline. The CDR3 loop spans 12 amino acids. The ends were cut back, 7 bases at V and 5 bases at J, with 7 bases in the middle. The CDR3: CATSQGTGELFF. For the CDR3, the DNA is TGTGCCACCAGCCAGGGGACCGGGGAGCTGTTTTTT.

This clonotype has just a few counts. The gene calls are TRBV6-5 and TRBJ1-6; 9 positions match TRBD1. Germline V gene sequence: CDR1 MNHEY, CDR2 SVGAGI. The V gene end was trimmed by 5 bases and the J gene end by 9 bases; junction bases not matched to a gene: 2. This CDR3 has 13 residues. Here the CDR3 DNA reads TGTGCCAGCAGTACAGGGGGCATTTCACCCCTCCACTTT. Amino acids: CASSTGGISPLHF.

V usage is TRBV6-1 and J usage is TRBJ2-7, with D possibly TRBD2 on 6 matching bases. The V and J ends lost 5 bases and 5 bases respectively, with 13 bases between them. CDR3 length: 13 residues. Germline V gives CDR1 MNHNS, CDR2 SASEGT. CDR3 nucleotides: TGTGCCAGCAGTTTACGGAGGGTCAACGAGCAGTACTTC. This encodes CASSLRRVNEQYF.

The rearrangement links TRBV25-1 to TRBJ2-7; 9 nucleotides agree with TRBD2. CDR1 and CDR2 (germline): MGHDK, SYGVNS. There are 14 residues in the CDR3. The junction had 6 bases not matched to a gene; V was cut back by 8 bases and J by 1 base. CDR3 sequence: CASGEAGGSYEQYF. The DNA of the CDR3 is TGTGCCAGCGGAGAAGCGGGGGGTTCCTACGAGCAGTACTTC.

This clonotype was counted at least ten times. The genes are TRBV12-3 or TRBV12-4 and TRBJ1-5; D ambiguous. The V and J ends lost 1 base and 6 bases respectively, with 7 bases between them. CDR3 length equals 13 residues. The CDR3 here is CASSLGRIQPQHF. In DNA, the CDR3 is TGTGCCAGCAGTTTAGGAAGGATTCAGCCCCAGCATTTT.

This clonotype occurred a few times. The chain is built from TRBV5-1 and TRBJ2-2; no clear D gene. Germline V CDR1 and CDR2: SGHRS, YFSETQ. CDR3 length equals 14 residues. V lost 0 bases, J lost 3 bases, and 6 bases lay in between. CDR3 coding DNA: TGCGCCAGCAGCTTGGATCGGCACACCGGGGAGCTGTTTTTT. The encoded protein is CASSLDRHTGELFF.

This clonotype was observed at least ten times. The V gene is TRBV10-2, the J gene TRBJ1-5; maybe TRBD1 (5 bases). The CDR3 is 14 amino acids. V gave up 9 bases and J gave up 2 bases, with 14 bases separating them. The germline V gene encodes CDR1 WSHSY and CDR2 SAAADI. In nucleotides, the CDR3 is TGCGCCAGTGCAGGGTCGGTGGGCAATCAGCCCCAGCATTTT. Translation: CASAGSVGNQPQHF.

Turning to this clonotype: Relative to the germline gene, one junction end is altered; a read error may explain this. The chain couples TRBV6-2 or TRBV6-3 to TRBJ1-1, with 7 bases lining up with TRBD1. The V gene's germline CDR1 is MNHEY and CDR2 SVGEGT. This CDR3 spans 15 amino acids. CDR3 nucleotide sequence: TGTGTCAGCAAGGGGGCGGGGCCCAGGCGTACTGAAGCTTTCTTT. It specifies CVSKGAGPRRTEAFF.

This clonotype was seen at least ten times. The chain is built from TRBV19 and TRBJ1-6; TRBD1 matches at 7 bases. The CDR3 extends over 13 amino acids. Unmatched junction bases numbered 6, after V lost 6 bases and J lost 10 bases. CDR1 is LNHDA and CDR2 is SQIVND in the germline V gene (reference sequence). The DNA for the CDR3 is TGTGCCAGTAGGAAGGGGGCGGGATCACCCCTCCACTTT. Translated, it gives CASRKGAGSPLHF.

For this clonotype: One base away lies a much larger clone, so this may be a sequencing read error. V gene TRBV7-4 combines with J gene TRBJ1-5; D ambiguous. V lost 1 base to trimming and J lost 3 bases, with 7 bases between them. CDR3 size: 14 residues. Per the germline V gene, CDR1 is SGHVT and CDR2 is SQSDAQ. CDR3 nucleotide sequence: TGTGCCAGCAGCTTAGTAGGGTTCAATCAGCCCCAGCATTTT. Protein product: CASSLVGFNQPQHF.

The chain joins TRBV11-1 to TRBJ2-5, with 8 bases that match TRBD1. The CDR3 covers 14 residues. CDR1 is SGHAT, CDR2 FQDESV, per germline (reference sequence). J gave up 5 bases and V 7 bases, and 9 bases lay outside the gene matches. The CDR3 DNA reads as TGTGCCAGCAACAAGGACAGGGTTATGGAGACCCAGTACTTC. It is translated as CASNKDRVMETQYF.

This clonotype was detected ten times or more. The chain links TRBV10-3 to TRBJ2-7, with D unclear. V lost 3 bases and J lost 1, with 4 bases in between. Per the germline V gene, CDR1 is ENHRY and CDR2 is SYGVKD. This CDR3 comprises 12 residues. CDR3 nucleotides: TGTGCCATCAGTGATGGTTCCTACGAGCAGTACTTC. It yields the protein CAISDGSYEQYF.

Only a few counts were recorded for this clonotype. The J gene is TRBJ2-7, the V gene TRBV19; 7 bases are shared with TRBD1. CDR3 length: 14 residues. J gave up 5 bases and V 5 bases, and 9 bases lay outside the gene matches. Germline V CDR1 and CDR2: LNHDA, SQIVND (reference sequence). The CDR3 DNA is TGTGCCAGTAGTTCCGGGACAGAGAGAAACGAGCAGTACTTC. Encoded protein: CASSSGTERNEQYF.

This clonotype was recorded at least ten times. The CDR3 loop is CASSLGTHISGNTIYF. CDR3 nucleotides: TGTGCCAGCAGCTTAGGGACACACATTTCTGGAAACACCATATATTTT. V and J are TRBV7-8 and TRBJ1-3; D perhaps matches TRBD1 (5 bases). V lost 1 base and J lost 1, with 11 bases in between. This CDR3 contains 16 residues. CDR1 is SGHVS, CDR2 FQNEAQ, per germline.

This clonotype appeared a few times. The gene calls are TRBV5-5 and TRBJ1-6; D might be TRBD1 (6 bases). The CDR3 length is 16 residues. Germline V gene lookup returns CDR1 SGHKS and CDR2 YYEKEE (reference sequence). V was pared by 3 bases and J by 1 base, with 11 bases between. The chain's CDR3 is CASSYHRGSYNSPLHF. The CDR3 coding sequence is TGTGCCAGCAGCTACCATAGGGGGTCCTATAATTCACCCCTCCACTTT.

This chain links TRBV29-1 with TRBJ2-7; the match to TRBD2 covers 7 bases. The CDR3 is 14 residues long. J gave up 0 bases and V 6 bases, and 8 bases lay outside the gene matches. Germline loops: CDR1 SQVTM, CDR2 ANQGSEA. The CDR3 region has the DNA TGCAGCGTGGGAGGGATGGTCAGCTCCTACGAGCAGTACTTC. Encoded protein: CSVGGMVSSYEQYF.

This clonotype was found many times. This sequence joins TRBV7-2 and TRBJ1-4; TRBD1 matches 11 bases. Germline V gives CDR1 SGHTA, CDR2 FQGNSA. V was pared by 5 bases and J by 8 bases, with 10 bases of the junction left unmatched. This CDR3 region has 16 residues. Here the CDR3 reads CASSPMGTGGREKLFF. CDR3 DNA sequence: TGTGCCAGCAGCCCCATGGGGACAGGGGGTCGGGAAAAACTGTTTTTT.

This clonotype showed up just once. The conserved closing phenylalanine or tryptophan is absent in this CDR3, likely reflecting a read error. The chain uses TRBV19 and TRBJ2-7; D is ambiguous. The V end lost 3 bases, the J end lost 6 bases, and 18 bases lay between the germline ends. CDR1 and CDR2 from the germline V gene are LNHDA and SQIVND (reference sequence). The CDR3 length is 15 residues. Here the CDR3 reads CASSITDAHGVEQYL. CDR3 DNA: TGTGCCAGTAGTATTACGGACGCACATGGAGTCGAGCAGTACCTC.

As to this clonotype: A read error is possible here, since a much larger clone lies one base away. The chain recombines TRBV7-2 with TRBJ1-5; TRBD1 is a possible D gene (6 bases). The CDR3 has 13 amino acids. V was clipped by 5 bases and J by 9 bases, with 14 bases between them. Germline lookup yields CDR1 SGHTA and CDR2 FQGNSA. The CDR3 sequence: CTSSGQQGGPQHF. The DNA of the CDR3 is TGTACCAGCAGCGGCCAACAGGGCGGGCCCCAGCATTTT. Using reference TRBV7-2 and TRBJ1-5 for the parts outside the CDR3, the full variable domain is GAGVSQSPSNKVTEKGKDVELRCDPISGHTALYWYRQSLGQGLEFLIYFQGNSAPDKSGLPSDRFSAERTGGSVSTLTIQRTQQEDSAVYLCTSSGQQGGPQHFGDGTRLSIL.

The chain joins TRBV7-6 to TRBJ1-2; no reliable D call. V lost 5 bases to trimming and J lost 4 bases, with 8 bases between them. Germline assignment: CDR1 SGHVS and CDR2 FNYEAQ. The CDR3 sequence is 12 residues long. Here the CDR3 reads CASSHRFYGYTF. The DNA of the CDR3 is TGTGCCAGCAGCCACAGATTCTATGGCTACACCTTC.

This clonotype was seen more than once but under ten times. The J gene is TRBJ1-1, the V gene TRBV7-9; TRBD1 might be the D (6 bases). CDR3 length: 16 amino acids. V was pared by 5 bases and J by 0 bases, with 16 bases between. Germline V gene lookup returns CDR1 SEHNR and CDR2 FQNEAQ (reference sequence). For the CDR3, the DNA is TGTGCCAGCAGCGCCTTAGGGGGTAGCCTGAACACTGAAGCTTTCTTT. This encodes CASSALGGSLNTEAFF.

V is TRBV5-6 and J is TRBJ1-2; 9 nucleotides agree with TRBD1. The CDR3 extends over 13 amino acids. Germline CDR1 is SGHDT and CDR2 is YYEEEE. V lost 5 bases, J lost 4 bases, and 3 bases stayed unmatched. The CDR3 here is CASRGQGLYGYTF. The DNA for the CDR3 is TGTGCCAGCAGAGGACAGGGGCTCTATGGCTACACCTTC.